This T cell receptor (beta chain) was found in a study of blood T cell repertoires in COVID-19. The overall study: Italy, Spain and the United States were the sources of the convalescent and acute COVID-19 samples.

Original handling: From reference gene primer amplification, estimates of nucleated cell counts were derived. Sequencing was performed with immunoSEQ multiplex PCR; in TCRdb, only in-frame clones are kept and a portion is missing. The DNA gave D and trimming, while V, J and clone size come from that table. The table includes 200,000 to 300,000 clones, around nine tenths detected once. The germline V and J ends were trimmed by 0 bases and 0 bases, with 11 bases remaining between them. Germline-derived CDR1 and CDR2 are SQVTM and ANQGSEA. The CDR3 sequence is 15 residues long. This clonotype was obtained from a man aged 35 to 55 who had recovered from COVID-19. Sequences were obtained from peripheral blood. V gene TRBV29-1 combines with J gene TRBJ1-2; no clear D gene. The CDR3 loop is CSVEDPDRANYGYTF. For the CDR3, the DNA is TGCAGCGTTGAAGACCCCGATCGCGCTAACTATGGCTACACCTTC.